These 5 T cell receptor beta chains share one sample of origin, sequenced in a study of OX40 agonist ivuxolimab in advanced cancers. Profiling relied on immunoSEQ multiplex PCR, and the TCRdb table lists in-frame clones only, not all of them. Among roughly 70,000 clones listed, less than 85% were seen once. The starting material was CD4+ or CD8+ T cells sorted from blood, obtained in a trial of the OX40 agonist ivuxolimab. Every receptor here comes from an adult with an advanced solid tumor such as melanoma, head and neck, liver or kidney cancer.

The V call is TRBV28, the J call TRBJ2-7; TRBD1 agrees at 9 bases. CDR1 MDHEN and CDR2 SYDVKM come from the germline V gene. The V gene end was trimmed by 5 bases and the J gene end by 3 bases; junction bases not matched to a gene: 8. The CDR3 length is 15 residues. The CDR3 nucleotides read TGTGCCAGCAGTCTTCGGACAGGGGAACGCTACGAGCAGTACTTC. Residues: CASSLRTGERYEQYF. Looking up the rest from reference TRBV28 and TRBJ2-7 gives the full variable domain: DVKVTQSSRYLVKRTGEKVFLECVQDMDHENMFWYRQDPGLGLRLIYFSYDVKMKEKGDIPEGYSVSREKKERFSLILESASTNQTSMYLCASSLRTGERYEQYFGPGTRLTVT.

Of note for this clone: This sample includes further DNA sequences coding for the same CDR3. V gene TRBV19 combines with J gene TRBJ1-1; D is undetermined. Germline CDR1 and CDR2: LNHDA and SQIVND (reference sequence). CDR3 size: 13 residues. Trimming cost V 3 bases and J 1 base, with 6 bases left between them. The CDR3, as DNA: TGTGCCAGTAGTATCTTCCAGAACACTGAAGCTTTCTTT. Its translation: CASSIFQNTEAFF. The variable domain in full, completed from reference TRBV19 and TRBJ1-1, reads DGGITQSPKYLFRKEGQNVTLSCEQNLNHDAMYWYRQDPGQGLRLIYYSQIVNDFQKGDIAEGYSVSREKKESFPLTVTSAQKNPTAFYLCASSIFQNTEAFFGQGTRLTVV.

The rearrangement uses TRBV7-9 and TRBJ2-2, with 10 bases matching TRBD1. V dropped 2 bases and J dropped 3; count of bases not matched to a gene: 3. This CDR3 is 16 amino acids long. CDR1 and CDR2 (germline): SEHNR, FQNEAQ (reference sequence). The CDR3 reads CASSLRTGGDTGELFF. In DNA form, the CDR3 reads TGTGCCAGCAGCTTACGGACAGGGGGGGACACCGGGGAGCTGTTTTTT.

This chain links TRBV5-1 with TRBJ2-3, with a possible D match to TRBD2 (5 bases). Trimming removed 0 bases from V and 7 bases from J, with 15 bases in between. Germline V CDR1 and CDR2: SGHRS, YFSETQ. The CDR3 is 15 amino acids. The CDR3 sequence is CASSLDLTRRNTQYF. The CDR3 DNA follows: TGCGCCAGCAGCTTGGACCTAACCCGGAGGAATACGCAGTATTTT.

J is TRBJ1-2 and V is TRBV30; no firm D call. This CDR3 region has 13 residues. Trimming left V 5 bases short and J 6 bases short, with 16 bases between. The germline V gene encodes CDR1 GTSNPN and CDR2 SVGIG (reference sequence). CDR3 in amino acids: CAWATGYLDGYTF. In DNA form, the CDR3 reads TGTGCCTGGGCCACGGGGTACTTAGATGGCTACACCTTC.